This entry describes one TCR beta chain. The record originates from a study of cytomegalovirus exposure and HLA in healthy donors. Using immunoSEQ multiplex PCR, the repertoire was profiled, and TCRdb retains in-frame clones only, with some absent. The sample contains 150,000 to 200,000 clones, 85% of which appear only once. The TCR originated in a young man in good health and CMV-seropositive. Sequencing was carried out using PBMCs.

CDR3 residues: CAISEFRAGTGKDNEQFF. CDR3 in DNA: TGTGCCATCAGTGAGTTCCGAGCCGGGACAGGGAAGGACAATGAGCAGTTCTTC. The rearrangement uses TRBV10-3 and TRBJ2-1, with 9 bases that match TRBD1. The CDR3 extends over 18 amino acids. V dropped 1 base and J dropped 5; count of bases not matched to a gene: 12. CDR1 and CDR2 from the germline V gene are ENHRY and SYGVKD.